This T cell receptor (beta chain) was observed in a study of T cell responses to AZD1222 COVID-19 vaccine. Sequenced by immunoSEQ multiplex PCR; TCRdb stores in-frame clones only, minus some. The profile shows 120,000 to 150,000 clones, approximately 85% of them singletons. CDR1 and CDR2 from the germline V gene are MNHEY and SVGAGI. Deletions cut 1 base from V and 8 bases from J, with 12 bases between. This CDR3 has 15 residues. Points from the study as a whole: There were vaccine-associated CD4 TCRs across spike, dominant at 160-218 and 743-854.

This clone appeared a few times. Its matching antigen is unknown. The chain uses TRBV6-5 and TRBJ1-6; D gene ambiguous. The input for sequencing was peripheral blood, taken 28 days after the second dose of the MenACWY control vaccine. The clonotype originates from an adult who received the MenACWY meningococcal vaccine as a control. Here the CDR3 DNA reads TGTGCCAGCAGTTACTTGGCAGTACGGGATTCACCCCTCCACTTT. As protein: CASSYLAVRDSPLHF.